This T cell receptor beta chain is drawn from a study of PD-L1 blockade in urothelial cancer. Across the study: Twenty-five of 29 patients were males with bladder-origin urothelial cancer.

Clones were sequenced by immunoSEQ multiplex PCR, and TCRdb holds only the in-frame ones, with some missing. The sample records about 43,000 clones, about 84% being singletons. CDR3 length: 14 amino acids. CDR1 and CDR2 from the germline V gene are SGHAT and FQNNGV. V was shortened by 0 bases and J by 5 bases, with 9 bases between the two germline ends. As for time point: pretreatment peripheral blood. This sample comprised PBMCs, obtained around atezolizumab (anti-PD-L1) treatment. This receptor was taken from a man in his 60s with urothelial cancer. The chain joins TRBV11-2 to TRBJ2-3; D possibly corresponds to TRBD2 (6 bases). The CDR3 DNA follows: TGTGCCAGCAGCTTAGATCTGACTAGAGATACGCAGTATTTT. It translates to CASSLDLTRDTQYF.